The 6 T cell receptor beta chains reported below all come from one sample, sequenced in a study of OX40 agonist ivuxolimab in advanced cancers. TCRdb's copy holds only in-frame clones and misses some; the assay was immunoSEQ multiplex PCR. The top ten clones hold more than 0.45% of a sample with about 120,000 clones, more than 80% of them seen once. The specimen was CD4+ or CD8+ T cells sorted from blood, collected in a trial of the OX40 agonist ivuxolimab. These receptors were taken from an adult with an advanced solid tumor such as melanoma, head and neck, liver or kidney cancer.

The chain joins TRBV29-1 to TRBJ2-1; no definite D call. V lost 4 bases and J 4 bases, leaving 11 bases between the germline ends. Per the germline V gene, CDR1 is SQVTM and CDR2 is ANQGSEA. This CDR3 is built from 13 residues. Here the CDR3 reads CSVARTHYNEQFF. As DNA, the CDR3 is TGCAGCGTTGCCCGGACCCATTACAATGAGCAGTTCTTC.

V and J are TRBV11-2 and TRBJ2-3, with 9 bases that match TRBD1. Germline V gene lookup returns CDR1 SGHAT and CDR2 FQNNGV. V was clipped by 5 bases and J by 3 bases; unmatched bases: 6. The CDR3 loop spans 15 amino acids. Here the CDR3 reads CASSRSGQGTDTQYF. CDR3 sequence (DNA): TGTGCCAGCAGCCGATCGGGACAGGGAACAGATACGCAGTATTTT.

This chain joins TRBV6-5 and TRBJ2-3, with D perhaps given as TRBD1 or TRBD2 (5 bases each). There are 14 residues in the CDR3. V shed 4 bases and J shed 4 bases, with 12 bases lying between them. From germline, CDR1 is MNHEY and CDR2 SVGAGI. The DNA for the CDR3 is TGTGCCAGCAGTTTCTATGAGGGGCCAGATACGCAGTATTTT. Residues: CASSFYEGPDTQYF.

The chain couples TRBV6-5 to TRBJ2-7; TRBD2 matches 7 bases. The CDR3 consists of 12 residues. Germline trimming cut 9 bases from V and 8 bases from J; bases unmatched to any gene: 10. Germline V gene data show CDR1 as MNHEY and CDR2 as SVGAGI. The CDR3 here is CASTGTTLKQYF. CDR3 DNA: TGTGCCAGTACCGGGACTACCCTCAAGCAGTACTTC.

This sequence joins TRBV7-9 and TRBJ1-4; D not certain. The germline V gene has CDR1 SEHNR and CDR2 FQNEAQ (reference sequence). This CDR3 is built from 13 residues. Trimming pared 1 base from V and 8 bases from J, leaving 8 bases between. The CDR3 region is CASSLGGAEKLFF. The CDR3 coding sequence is TGTGCCAGCAGCTTAGGAGGTGCCGAAAAACTGTTTTTT.

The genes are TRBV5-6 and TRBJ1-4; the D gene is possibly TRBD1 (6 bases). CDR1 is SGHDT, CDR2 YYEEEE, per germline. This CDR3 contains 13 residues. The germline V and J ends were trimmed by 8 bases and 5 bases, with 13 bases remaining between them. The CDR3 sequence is CASTRGPNEKLFF. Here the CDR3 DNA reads TGTGCCAGTACCAGGGGCCCCAATGAAAAACTGTTTTTT. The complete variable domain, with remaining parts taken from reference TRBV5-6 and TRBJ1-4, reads DAGVTQSPTHLIKTRGQQVTLRCSPKSGHDTVSWYQQALGQGPQFIFQYYEEEERQRGNFPDRFSGHQFPNYSSELNVNALLLGDSALYLCASTRGPNEKLFFGSGTQLSVL.